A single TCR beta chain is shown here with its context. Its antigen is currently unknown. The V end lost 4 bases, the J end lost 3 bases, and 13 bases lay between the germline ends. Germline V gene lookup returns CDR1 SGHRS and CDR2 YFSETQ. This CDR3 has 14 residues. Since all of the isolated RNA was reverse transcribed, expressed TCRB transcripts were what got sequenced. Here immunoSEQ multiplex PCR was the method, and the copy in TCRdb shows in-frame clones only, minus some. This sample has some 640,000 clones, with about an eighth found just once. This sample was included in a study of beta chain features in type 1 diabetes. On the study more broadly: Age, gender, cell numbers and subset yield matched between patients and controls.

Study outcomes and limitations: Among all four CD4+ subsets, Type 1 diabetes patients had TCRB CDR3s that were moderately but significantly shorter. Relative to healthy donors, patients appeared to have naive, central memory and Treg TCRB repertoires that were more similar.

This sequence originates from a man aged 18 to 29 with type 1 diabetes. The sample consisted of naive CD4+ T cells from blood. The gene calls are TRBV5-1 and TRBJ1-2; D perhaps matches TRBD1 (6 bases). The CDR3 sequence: CASSAADSHYGYTF. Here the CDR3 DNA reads TGCGCCAGCAGCGCGGCGGACAGCCACTATGGCTACACCTTC.